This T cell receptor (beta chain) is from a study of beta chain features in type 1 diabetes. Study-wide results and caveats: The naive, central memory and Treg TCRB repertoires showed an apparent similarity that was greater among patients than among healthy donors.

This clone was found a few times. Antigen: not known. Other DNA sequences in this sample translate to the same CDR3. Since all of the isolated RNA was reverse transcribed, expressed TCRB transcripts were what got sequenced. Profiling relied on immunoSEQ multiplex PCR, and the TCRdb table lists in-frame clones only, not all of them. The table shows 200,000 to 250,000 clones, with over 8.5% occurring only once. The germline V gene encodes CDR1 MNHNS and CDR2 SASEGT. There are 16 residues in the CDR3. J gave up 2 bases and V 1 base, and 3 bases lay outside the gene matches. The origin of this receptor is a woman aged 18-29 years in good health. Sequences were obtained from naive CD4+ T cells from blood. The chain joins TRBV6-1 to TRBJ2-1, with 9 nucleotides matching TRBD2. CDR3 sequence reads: CASSEGLAVPYNEQFF. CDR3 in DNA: TGTGCCAGCAGTGAAGGACTAGCGGTCCCCTACAATGAGCAGTTCTTC.